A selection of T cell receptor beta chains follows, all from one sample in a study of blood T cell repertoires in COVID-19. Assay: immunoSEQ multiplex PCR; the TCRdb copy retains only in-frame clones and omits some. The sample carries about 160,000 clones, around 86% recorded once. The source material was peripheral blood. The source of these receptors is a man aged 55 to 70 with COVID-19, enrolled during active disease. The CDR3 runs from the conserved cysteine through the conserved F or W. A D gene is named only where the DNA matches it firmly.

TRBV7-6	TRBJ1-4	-	CASSLGAQGGGKLFF
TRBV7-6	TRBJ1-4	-	CASRSDTSEKLFF
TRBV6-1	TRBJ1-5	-	CASSEYRNQPQHF
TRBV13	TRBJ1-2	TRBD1	CASSLGDRVDGYTF
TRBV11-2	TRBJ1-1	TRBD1	CASSYTGGNTEAFF
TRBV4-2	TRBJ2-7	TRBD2	CASSQAGTSGGSYEQYF
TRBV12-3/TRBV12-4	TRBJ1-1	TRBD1	CASRTTGYTEAFF
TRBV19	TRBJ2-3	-	CASSRRDRGGADTQYF
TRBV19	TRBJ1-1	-	CASLGRTNTEAFF
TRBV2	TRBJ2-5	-	CASNLARETQYF
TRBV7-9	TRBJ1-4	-	CASSLAQATNEKLFF
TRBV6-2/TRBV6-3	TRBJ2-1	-	CASSSRGSSSYNEQFF
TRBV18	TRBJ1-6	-	CASSRPGVRNSPLHF
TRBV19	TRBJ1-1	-	CASSNRGGEAFF
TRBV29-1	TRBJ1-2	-	CSVGDTYYGYTF
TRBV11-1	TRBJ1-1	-	CASSLIAVTMNTEAFF
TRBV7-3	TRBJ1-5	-	CASSLLANQPQHF
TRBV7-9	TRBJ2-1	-	CASSLAYSFNEQFF
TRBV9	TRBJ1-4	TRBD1	CASSPRGATNEKLFF
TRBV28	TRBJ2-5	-	CASSSPTGPETQYF
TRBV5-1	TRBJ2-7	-	CASSPLPGTPTSVSSYEQYF
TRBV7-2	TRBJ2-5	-	CASSLNAPTGGVETQYF
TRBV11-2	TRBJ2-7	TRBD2	CASSLSYVTSGIYEQYF
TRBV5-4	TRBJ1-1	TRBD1	CASSRDRGFVTEAFF
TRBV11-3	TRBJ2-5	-	CASGKGGDLGETQYF
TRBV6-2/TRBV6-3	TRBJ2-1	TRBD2	CASSWTSYNEQFF
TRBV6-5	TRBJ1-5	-	CASRGEGGSYQPQHF
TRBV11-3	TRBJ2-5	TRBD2	CASSLSRGLADQETQYF
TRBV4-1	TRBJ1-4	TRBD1	CASSQDWGQGATNEKLFF
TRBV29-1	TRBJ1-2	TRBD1	CSSGTGTNYGYTF
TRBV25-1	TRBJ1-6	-	CASSEGNSPLHF
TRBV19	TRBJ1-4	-	CASSLTATNEKLFF
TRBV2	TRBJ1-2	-	CASSMRQGSYYGYTF
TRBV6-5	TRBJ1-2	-	CASSPFGQNYGYTF
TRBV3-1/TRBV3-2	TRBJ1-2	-	CASSQDRVRSQNYGYTF
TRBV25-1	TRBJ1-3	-	CASSEWRSSGNTIYF
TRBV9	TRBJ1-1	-	CASARIREGTEAFF
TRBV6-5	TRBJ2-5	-	CASSYGDTRETQYF
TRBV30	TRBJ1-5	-	CAWRESGAGNQPQHF
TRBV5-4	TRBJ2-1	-	CASSLGGAAREQFF
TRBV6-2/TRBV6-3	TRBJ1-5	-	CASSYTDNQPQHF
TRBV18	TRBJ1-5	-	CASSRGEGNQPQHF
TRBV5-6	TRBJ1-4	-	CASSLGIGGVQNKLFF
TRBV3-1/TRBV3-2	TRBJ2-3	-	CASADSGADTQYF
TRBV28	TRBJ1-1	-	CASSLTANTEAFF
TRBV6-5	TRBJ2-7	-	CASSYSFAYAYEQYF
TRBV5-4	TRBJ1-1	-	CASSFEIMNTEAFF
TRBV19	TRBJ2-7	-	CASSIGGQGTPGCGEQYF
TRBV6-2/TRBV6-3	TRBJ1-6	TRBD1	CASSYAGQGFSPLHF
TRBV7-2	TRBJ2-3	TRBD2	CASSRTSGRTSTDTQYF
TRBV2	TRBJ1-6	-	CASRSYSPLHF
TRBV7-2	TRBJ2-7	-	CASSSRWAEQYF
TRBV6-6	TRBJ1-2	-	CASNQGVSWGYTF
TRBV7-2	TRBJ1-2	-	CASSLTTLSSDYGYTF
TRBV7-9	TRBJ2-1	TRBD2	CASSPEPRLAGRTLDEQFF
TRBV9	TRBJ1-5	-	CASSPGNSNQPQHF
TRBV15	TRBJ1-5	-	CATSRPLWPNQPQHF
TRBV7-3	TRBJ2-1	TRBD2	CASSATTSGGNNEQFF
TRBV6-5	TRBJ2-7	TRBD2	CASRASGGSSYEQYF